The 9 T cell receptor beta chains below come from one sample, sequenced in a study of blood T cell repertoires in COVID-19 (dated by TCRdb to 2018 to 2021). Library prep was done by the immunoSEQ multiplex PCR assay. TCRdb re-hosts the immuneACCESS table, in-frame sequences only. Its copies lack some clones; in the studies checked, an unresolved V gene accounts for under half of them, and the cause for the rest is not known. In this sample the table shows a few hundred thousand clones, roughly 85% of which occur a single time. The ten largest clones add up to 6.6% of the sample. Sequencing was carried out using PBMCs or T cells enriched from blood (not recorded which). The receptors here all came from a woman between 45 and 60 years old who had been exposed to COVID-19.

The chain is built from TRBV28 and TRBJ1-6; TRBD1 matches at 12 bases. After removal of 5 bases from V and 7 bases from J, the junction contained 9 bases not matched to a gene. This CDR3 region has 17 residues. Germline CDR1 and CDR2: MDHEN and SYDVKM. In nucleotides, the CDR3 is TGTGCCAGCAGTCCCCCGGGACAGGGGGCATGGAATTCACCCCTCCACTTT. It codes for CASSPPGQGAWNSPLHF.

This sequence joins TRBV30 and TRBJ2-7; no definite D call. The V and J ends lost 0 bases and 0 bases respectively, with 9 bases between them. The germline gives CDR1 GTSNPN, CDR2 SVGIG (reference sequence). This CDR3 contains 14 residues. In DNA form, the CDR3 reads TGTGCCTGGAGTGTCCACGAGAGCTCCTACGAGCAGTACTTC. This codes for CAWSVHESSYEQYF.

The chain links TRBV19 to TRBJ1-1; D is perhaps TRBD1 (5 bases). With 10 bases removed from V and 2 bases from J, the gap between germline ends came to 29 bases. The CDR3 is 18 residues long. Germline CDR1 LNHDA, CDR2 SQIVND (reference sequence). CDR3 bases: TGTGCCACCCGCAGGGATGGTGCCGGCTTCTCAGGTAACACTGAAGCTTTCTTT. Encoded protein: CATRRDGAGFSGNTEAFF.

The chain carries TRBV9 and TRBJ2-2; D is ambiguous. The CDR3 length is 13 residues. The V gene's germline CDR1 is SGDLS and CDR2 YYNGEE. V was pared by 1 base and J by 3 bases, with 4 bases between. CDR3 in DNA: TGTGCCAGCAGCGTACGCGACACCGGGGAGCTGTTTTTT. It yields the protein CASSVRDTGELFF.

CDR3 nucleotide sequence: TGTGCCAGCACCCCCCGGACAGTGATCTATGGCTACACCTTC. Amino acids: CASTPRTVIYGYTF. J is TRBJ1-2 and V is TRBV7-9, with D possibly being TRBD1 (6 bases). Germline loops: CDR1 SEHNR, CDR2 FQNEAQ (reference sequence). The V and J ends lost 7 bases and 4 bases respectively, with 16 bases between them. CDR3 length equals 14 residues.

The chain carries TRBV14 and TRBJ1-3, with D unclear. The CDR3 covers 14 residues. Germline CDR1 reads SGHDN; CDR2 reads FVKESK. Trimming took off 4 bases at V and 3 bases at J, with 10 bases between the two ends. The chain's CDR3 is CASSRLVGGNTIYF. Here the CDR3 DNA reads TGTGCCAGCAGCCGGTTAGTTGGTGGAAACACCATATATTTT.

This clone was seen ten or more times. In DNA, the CDR3 is TGCAGCGTTGCCCATCCCGGGTCCGGGATGGACAATGAGCAGTTCTTC. As protein: CSVAHPGSGMDNEQFF. The chain has TRBV29-1 and TRBJ2-1, with D maybe TRBD2 (5 bases). This CDR3 is built from 16 residues. V was pared by 4 bases and J by 5 bases, with 21 bases between. Germline CDR1 is SQVTM and CDR2 is ANQGSEA.

Only one count was recorded for this clone. The rearrangement links TRBV10-3 to TRBJ2-7, with D possibly matching TRBD2 (7 bases). Trimming removed 9 bases from V and 3 bases from J, with 15 bases in between. CDR3 size: 13 residues. CDR1 and CDR2 from the germline V gene are ENHRY and SYGVKD. CDR3 coding DNA: TGTGCCATAGGGGGGGACGGTCTCTACGAGCAGTACTTC. Residues: CAIGGDGLYEQYF.

This clone was seen a single time. An end of the junction does not agree with germline; a read error may underlie this. The chain has TRBV29-1 and TRBJ2-1, with 9 positions matching TRBD2. The length of the CDR3 is 13 residues. The germline CDR1 and CDR2 sequences are SQVTM and ANQGSEA. The CDR3 DNA sequence: TGCAGCGTTGTGGGGCTAGCGGGGAATGGGCAGTTCTTC. Protein sequence: CSVVGLAGNGQFF.